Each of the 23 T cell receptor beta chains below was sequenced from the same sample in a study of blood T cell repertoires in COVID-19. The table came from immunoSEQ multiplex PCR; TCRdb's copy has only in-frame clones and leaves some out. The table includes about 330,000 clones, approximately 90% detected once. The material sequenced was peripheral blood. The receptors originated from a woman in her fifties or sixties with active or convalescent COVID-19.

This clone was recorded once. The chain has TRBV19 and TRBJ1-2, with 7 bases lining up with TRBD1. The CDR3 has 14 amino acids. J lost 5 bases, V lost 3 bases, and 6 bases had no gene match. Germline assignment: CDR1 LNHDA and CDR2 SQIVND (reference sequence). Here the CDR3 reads CASSISTGEYGYTF. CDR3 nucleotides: TGTGCCAGTAGTATTTCTACAGGGGAATATGGCTACACCTTC.

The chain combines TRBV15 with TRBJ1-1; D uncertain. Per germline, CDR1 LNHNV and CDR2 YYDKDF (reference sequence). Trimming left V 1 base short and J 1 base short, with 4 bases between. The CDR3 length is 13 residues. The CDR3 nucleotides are TGTGCCACCAGCAGAGGCAGGAACACTGAAGCTTTCTTT. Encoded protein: CATSRGRNTEAFF.

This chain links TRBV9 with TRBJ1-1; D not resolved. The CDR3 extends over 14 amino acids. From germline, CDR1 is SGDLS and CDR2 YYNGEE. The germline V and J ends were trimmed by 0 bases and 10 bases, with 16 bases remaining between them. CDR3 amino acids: CASSVEGSADRAFF. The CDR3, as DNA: TGTGCCAGCAGCGTAGAAGGAAGTGCGGATCGAGCTTTCTTT.

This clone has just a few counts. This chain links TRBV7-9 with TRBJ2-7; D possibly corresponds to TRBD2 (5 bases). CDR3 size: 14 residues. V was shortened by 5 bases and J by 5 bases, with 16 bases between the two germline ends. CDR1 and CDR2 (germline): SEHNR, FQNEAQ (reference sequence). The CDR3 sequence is CASSPDLLGNEQYF. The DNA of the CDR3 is TGTGCCAGCAGCCCGGACCTCCTCGGGAACGAGCAGTACTTC. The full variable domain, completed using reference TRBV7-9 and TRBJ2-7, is DTGVSQNPRHKITKRGQNVTFRCDPISEHNRLYWYRQTLGQGPEFLTYFQNEAQLEKSRLLSDRFSAERPKGSFSTLEIQRTEQGDSAMYLCASSPDLLGNEQYFGPGTRLTVT.

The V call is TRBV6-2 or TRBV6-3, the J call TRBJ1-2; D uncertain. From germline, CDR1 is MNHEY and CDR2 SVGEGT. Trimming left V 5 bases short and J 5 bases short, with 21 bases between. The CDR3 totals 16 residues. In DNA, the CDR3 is TGTGCCAGCAGTCGACCGGACCGCGGCCGGGAATATGGCTACACCTTC. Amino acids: CASSRPDRGREYGYTF.

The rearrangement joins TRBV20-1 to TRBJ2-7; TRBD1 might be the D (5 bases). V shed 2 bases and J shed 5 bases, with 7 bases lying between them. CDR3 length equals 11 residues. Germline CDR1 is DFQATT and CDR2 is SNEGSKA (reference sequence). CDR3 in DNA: TGCAGTGCTAGAAAACAGGACGAGCAGTACTTC. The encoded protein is CSARKQDEQYF.

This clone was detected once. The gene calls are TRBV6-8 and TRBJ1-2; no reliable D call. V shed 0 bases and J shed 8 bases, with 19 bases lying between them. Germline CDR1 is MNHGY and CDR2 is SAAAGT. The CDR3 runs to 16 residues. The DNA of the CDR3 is TGTGCCAGCAGTTACTCCCCAATTGAGGGCCTCATAGGCTACACCTTC. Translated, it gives CASSYSPIEGLIGYTF.

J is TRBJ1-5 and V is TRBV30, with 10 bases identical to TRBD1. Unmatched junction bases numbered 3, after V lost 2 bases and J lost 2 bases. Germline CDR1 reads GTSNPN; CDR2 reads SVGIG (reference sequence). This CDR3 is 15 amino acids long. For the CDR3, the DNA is TGTGCCTGGAGTCACGGGACAGGGGGCAATCAGCCCCAGCATTTT. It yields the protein CAWSHGTGGNQPQHF.

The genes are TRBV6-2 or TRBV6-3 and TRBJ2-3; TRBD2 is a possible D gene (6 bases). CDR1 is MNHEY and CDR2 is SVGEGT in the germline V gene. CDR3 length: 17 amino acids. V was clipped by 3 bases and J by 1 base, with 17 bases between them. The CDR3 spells CASSYTTSASGTDTQYF. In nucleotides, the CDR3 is TGTGCCAGCAGTTATACGACTTCGGCTAGCGGCACAGATACGCAGTATTTT.

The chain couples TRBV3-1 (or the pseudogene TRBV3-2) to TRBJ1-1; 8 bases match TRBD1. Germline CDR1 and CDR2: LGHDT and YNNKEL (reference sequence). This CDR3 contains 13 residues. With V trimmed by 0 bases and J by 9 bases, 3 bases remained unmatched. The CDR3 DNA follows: TGTGCCAGCAGCCAAGAAACAGGGGGGAAAGCTTTCTTT. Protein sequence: CASSQETGGKAFF.

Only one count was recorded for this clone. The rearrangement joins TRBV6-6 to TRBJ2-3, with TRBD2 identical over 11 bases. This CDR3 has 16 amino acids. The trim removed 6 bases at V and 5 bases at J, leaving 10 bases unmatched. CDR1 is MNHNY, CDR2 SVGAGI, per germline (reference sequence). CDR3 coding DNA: TGTGCCAGCAGGGGTAGCGGGGGGGCCCTAGGAGATACGCAGTATTTT. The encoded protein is CASRGSGGALGDTQYF.

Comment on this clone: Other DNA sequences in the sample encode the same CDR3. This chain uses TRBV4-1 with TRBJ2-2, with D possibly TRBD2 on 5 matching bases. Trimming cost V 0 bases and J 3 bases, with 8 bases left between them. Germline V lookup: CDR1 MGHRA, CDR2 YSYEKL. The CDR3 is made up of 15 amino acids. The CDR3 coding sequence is TGCGCCAGCAGCCAAGATGGCGGGTACACCGGGGAGCTGTTTTTT. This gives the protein CASSQDGGYTGELFF.

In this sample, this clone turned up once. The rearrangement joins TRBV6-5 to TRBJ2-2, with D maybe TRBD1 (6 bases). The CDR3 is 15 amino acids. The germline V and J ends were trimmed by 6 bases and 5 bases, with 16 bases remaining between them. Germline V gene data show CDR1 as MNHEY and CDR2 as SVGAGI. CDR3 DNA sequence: TGTGCCAGCAGAATCAGGGGAACGTTAACCGGGGAGCTGTTTTTT. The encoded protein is CASRIRGTLTGELFF.

This chain's CDR3 is CASSQSGRANNEQFF. The CDR3 coding sequence is TGTGCCAGCAGCCAAAGCGGGAGAGCGAACAATGAGCAGTTCTTC. This chain links TRBV3-1 (or the pseudogene TRBV3-2) with TRBJ2-1; 8 bases are a match to TRBD2. From germline, CDR1 is LGHDT and CDR2 YNNKEL (reference sequence). The CDR3 loop spans 15 amino acids. The J segment lost 5 bases and the V segment lost 2 bases, leaving 5 bases of the junction unmatched.

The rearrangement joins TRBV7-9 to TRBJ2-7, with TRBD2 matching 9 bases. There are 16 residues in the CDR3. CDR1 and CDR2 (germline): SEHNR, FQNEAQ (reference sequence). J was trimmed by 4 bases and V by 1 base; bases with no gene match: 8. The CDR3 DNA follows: TGTGCCAGCAGCTTAGAGTATAGCGGGGGTAGTTACGAGCAGTACTTC. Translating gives CASSLEYSGGSYEQYF.

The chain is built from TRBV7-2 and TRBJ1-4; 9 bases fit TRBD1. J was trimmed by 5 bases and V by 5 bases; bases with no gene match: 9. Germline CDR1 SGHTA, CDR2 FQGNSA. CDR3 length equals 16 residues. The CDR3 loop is CASSLGTGRANEKLFF. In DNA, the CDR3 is TGTGCCAGCAGCCTAGGGACAGGGAGGGCAAATGAAAAACTGTTTTTT. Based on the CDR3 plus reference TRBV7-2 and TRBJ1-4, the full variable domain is GAGVSQSPSNKVTEKGKDVELRCDPISGHTALYWYRQSLGQGLEFLIYFQGNSAPDKSGLPSDRFSAERTGGSVSTLTIQRTQQEDSAVYLCASSLGTGRANEKLFFGSGTQLSVL.

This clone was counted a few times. The CDR3 loop is CSAVTGFTEAFF. CDR3 nucleotide sequence: TGCAGCGCCGTGACAGGGTTCACTGAAGCTTTCTTT. The rearrangement uses TRBV29-1 and TRBJ1-1, with 7 nucleotides matching TRBD1. Germline trimming cut 7 bases from V and 4 bases from J; bases unmatched to any gene: 6. This CDR3 is 12 amino acids long. The germline CDR1 and CDR2 sequences are SQVTM and ANQGSEA.

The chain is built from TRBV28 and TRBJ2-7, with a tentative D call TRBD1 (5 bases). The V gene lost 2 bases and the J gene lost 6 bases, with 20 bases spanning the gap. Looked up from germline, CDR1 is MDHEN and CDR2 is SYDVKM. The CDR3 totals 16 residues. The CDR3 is CASSLNSAGKGGEQYF. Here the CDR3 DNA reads TGTGCCAGCAGTTTAAACTCTGCAGGGAAAGGTGGCGAGCAGTACTTC. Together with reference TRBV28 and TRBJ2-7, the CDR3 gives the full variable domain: DVKVTQSSRYLVKRTGEKVFLECVQDMDHENMFWYRQDPGLGLRLIYFSYDVKMKEKGDIPEGYSVSREKKERFSLILESASTNQTSMYLCASSLNSAGKGGEQYFGPGTRLTVT.

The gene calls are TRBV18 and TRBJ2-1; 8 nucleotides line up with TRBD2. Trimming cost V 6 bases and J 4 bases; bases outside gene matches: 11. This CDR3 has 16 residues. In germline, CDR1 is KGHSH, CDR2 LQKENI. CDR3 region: CASSSAWASGYNEQFF. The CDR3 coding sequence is TGTGCCAGCTCTTCAGCCTGGGCTAGCGGGTACAATGAGCAGTTCTTC.

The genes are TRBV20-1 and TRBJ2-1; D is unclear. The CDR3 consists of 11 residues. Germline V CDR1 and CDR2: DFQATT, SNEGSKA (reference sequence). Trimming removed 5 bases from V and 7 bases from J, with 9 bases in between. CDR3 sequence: CSAPSSNEQFF. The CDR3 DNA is TGCAGTGCTCCGAGTTCGAATGAGCAGTTCTTC.

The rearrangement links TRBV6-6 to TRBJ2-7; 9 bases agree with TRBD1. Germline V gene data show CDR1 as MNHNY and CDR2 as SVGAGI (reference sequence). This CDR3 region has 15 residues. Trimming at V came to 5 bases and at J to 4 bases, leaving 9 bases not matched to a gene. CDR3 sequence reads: CASSQTGGGLYEQYF. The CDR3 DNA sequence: TGTGCCAGCAGTCAGACAGGGGGTGGGCTTTACGAGCAGTACTTC.

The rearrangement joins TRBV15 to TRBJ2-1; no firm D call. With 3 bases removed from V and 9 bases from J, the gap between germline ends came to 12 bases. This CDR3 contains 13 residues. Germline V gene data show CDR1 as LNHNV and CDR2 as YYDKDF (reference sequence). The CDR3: CATSRGLDREQFF. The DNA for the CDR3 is TGTGCCACCAGCAGGGGTCTAGACCGTGAGCAGTTCTTC.

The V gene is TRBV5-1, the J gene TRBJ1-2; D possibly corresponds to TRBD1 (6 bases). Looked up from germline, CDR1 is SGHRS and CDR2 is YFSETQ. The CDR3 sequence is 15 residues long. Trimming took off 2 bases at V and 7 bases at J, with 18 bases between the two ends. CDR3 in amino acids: CASSLQPTGTGGYTF. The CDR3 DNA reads TGCGCCAGCAGCTTACAACCCACAGGGACGGGTGGCTACACCTTC.